This TCR beta chain was identified during a study of blood T cell repertoires in COVID-19 (dated by TCRdb to about 2020). Background on the whole study: Recovered participants in ImmuneRACE Cohort 3 were defined as having two consecutive negative NP/OP PCR tests, clearance from a healthcare professional, or resolution of symptoms. The repertoires were released in a freely available public database intended as a resource for research on the immune response to SARS-CoV-2. Samples covering the acute and convalescent phases of COVID-19 were provided by collaborators in the United States, Italy and Spain. Deeply sampled blood TCRbeta repertoires from subjects exposed to, actively infected with, or recovered from COVID-19 were included in the dataset. HLA class I and class II types, where available, came from metadata supplied by the sample provider rather than from assay-based typing. The sample metadata nearly always contained a de-identified subject ID, COVID-19 status, age in years and sex. The material from the prospective study consisted of cDNA or gDNA derived from T cells, B-cell-depleted T cells, or PBMCs. The samples were drawn from two sources: the first 160 participants of the ongoing ImmuneRACE study, and fewer than 1,500 subjects contributed by 6 global collaborators. The full study reports these points: The quantity of clinical and demographic metadata differed by source and by participant and was supplied without curation.

Participants in the prospective study were aged 18 to 89 years, lived in about two dozen United States geographic areas, and enrolled through a virtual design. To assign participants to cohorts, the prospective study relied on clinical history that participants themselves reported in a screening survey and a study questionnaire. In the prospective study, whole blood, serum and a nasopharyngeal or oropharyngeal swab were collected from each participant by mobile phlebotomists. Prospective study participants could optionally give additional blood draws and questionnaires over a roughly 2-month period. Prospective study blood samples were shipped either frozen or at room temperature before DNA extraction. After removal of 5 bases from V and 7 bases from J, the junction retains 7 bases not matched to a gene. The CDR3, from cysteine to phenylalanine, totals 14 residues. Just CDR3 DNA is preserved here, 42 bases in frame from base 1. CDR1 and CDR2 are read off the germline V gene as MDHEN and SYDVKM.

A remark on this clone: Its specific antigen is unknown. Base qualities are missing; no much larger clone stands one base away.

TCRbeta CDR3 regions were amplified from genomic DNA by means of the immunoSEQ Assay, a bias-controlled multiplex PCR. Processing in the source paper ran as follows. Within the assay, amplification of reference gene primers was used to estimate how many nucleated cells each sample contained. To quantify the absolute abundance of each unique TCRbeta CDR3 rearrangement, sequence reads were collapsed and filtered. For each sample, productive Simpson clonality was calculated as the square root of Simpson's diversity index across productive rearrangements. TCRdb provides this immuneACCESS table in a form limited to in-frame rearrangements. Some clones are lacking; in checked studies, under half of them reflect an unresolved V gene, and why the rest are absent is not known. D and trimming come from the DNA, and the V and J calls and clone size come from that table. This sample holds under 200,000 clones; approximately 79% were observed only once. The ten largest clones add up to 15% to 20% of the sample.

The sample comprised PBMCs or T cells enriched from blood (not recorded which). The source is a woman between 65 and 79 years old in a cohort exposed to, infected with or recovered from COVID-19 (not recorded which). The chain is encoded by TRBV28 joined to TRBJ2-7; a stretch of 11 junction bases matches TRBD1. The nucleotide sequence reads as follows: TGTGCCAGCAGTAAGGGACAGGGGGTCTGGGAGCAGTACTTC. Its protein is CASSKGQGVWEQYF.